This TCR beta chain was identified during a study of blood T cells in healthy people across ages. Overall study results and limits: Across the age range, TCR beta diversity per million T cells fell in a roughly linear way. Correlation between TCR beta diversity and naive T cell percentage was strong. There were more naive CD4+ cells and higher diversity in long-lived donors than in aged donors.

Every donor contributed about 10 milliliters of peripheral blood by blood draw. Details on this clonotype: What it binds is unknown.

With a J-beta primer mix and a sample-barcoded 5' primer, a second PCR ran roughly 6 to 11 cycles. TCRdb ran MiXCR on the 5' RACE reads and lists one entry per CDR3 protein. The sample lists about 670,000 distinct CDR3 sequences, around 43% seen once, with roughly 30% in the top ten. The CDR3 consists of 13 residues. CDR1 KGHSH and CDR2 LQKENI come from the germline V gene. Trimming stripped 3 bases from V and 6 bases from J, with 11 bases between. The receptor's source is a man older than 75 in good health. Sequences were obtained from blood. The rearrangement uses TRBV18 and TRBJ1-1, with a possible D match to TRBD1 (5 bases). The CDR3 nucleotides are TGTGCCAGCTCACCTGGGGGGGTGGCTGAAGCTTTCTTT. Protein sequence: CASSPGGVAEAFF.